This is a list of T cell receptor beta chains from one sample in a study of control samples from healthy donors and cancer patients. Repertoires were generated with immunoSEQ multiplex PCR, while TCRdb's copy carries only in-frame clones and drops some. The sample lists tens of thousands of clones; 93% were seen once. Sequencing was done on a sample of PBMCs. The source is a woman aged 40 to 50 with lung cancer. The CDR3 runs from the conserved cysteine through the conserved F or W. Each record gives: clone size, D gene, J gene, V gene, CDR3 protein, CDR3 DNA. D genes are given only for firm matches. Rows give clone size only sometimes, using once, few, many, or a class for an expanded clone.

. TRBD1 TRBJ2-1 TRBV11-2 CASSIGQAVFNEQFF TGTGCCAGCAGCATTGGACAGGCGGTCTTCAATGAGCAGTTCTTC
. . TRBJ2-1 TRBV30 CAWRTLHRGASSYNEQFF TGTGCCTGGAGAACCCTACATCGCGGGGCTAGCTCCTACAATGAGCAGTTCTTC
. . TRBJ2-1 TRBV12-5 CASGLAILGGGRGLDWNEQFF TGTGCTAGTGGTTTGGCAATATTAGGGGGGGGAAGGGGTTTAGATTGGAATGAGCAGTTCTTC
. . TRBJ2-3 TRBV3-1/TRBV3-2 CASSQEAVGSTDTQYF TGTGCCAGCAGCCAAGAAGCGGTAGGGAGCACAGATACGCAGTATTTT
. . TRBJ2-7 TRBV5-4 CASSFAGTLLSYEQYF TGTGCCAGCAGTTTTGCCGGGACACTTCTTTCCTACGAGCAGTACTTC
. TRBD2 TRBJ2-1 TRBV3-1/TRBV3-2 CASSQVAGGPHEQFF TGTGCCAGCAGCCAAGTAGCGGGGGGCCCCCATGAGCAGTTCTTC
. . TRBJ2-1 TRBV15 CATSNRDTVRNEQFF TGTGCCACCAGCAACCGGGACACTGTGCGGAATGAGCAGTTCTTC
. TRBD2 TRBJ2-2 TRBV27 CASSLSPASGASPGELFF TGTGCCAGCAGTTTAAGTCCAGCTAGCGGGGCGTCCCCGGGGGAGCTGTTTTTT
. TRBD2 TRBJ2-1 TRBV5-8 CASRSAGAAGGHEQFF TGTGCCAGCAGGTCGGCGGGTGCAGCGGGGGGACATGAGCAGTTCTTC
. . TRBJ2-5 TRBV30 CAWSGVLYQETQYF TGTGCCTGGAGTGGCGTGCTGTACCAAGAGACCCAGTACTTC
. . TRBJ1-1 TRBV7-9 CASRLREVNTPEAFF TGTGCCAGCCGCCTCCGGGAGGTAAACACCCCTGAAGCTTTCTTT
. TRBD1 TRBJ1-1 TRBV3-1/TRBV3-2 CASSQGQGMTEAFF TGTGCCAGCAGCCAAGGACAGGGGATGACTGAAGCTTTCTTT
. . TRBJ2-2 TRBV2 CASSEGTLGTGELFF TGTGCCAGCAGTGAAGGGACATTGGGGACCGGGGAGCTGTTTTTT
few . TRBJ1-6 TRBV7-6 CASSPTGRGNFYSPLHF TGTGCCAGCAGCCCGACAGGCCGGGGTAATTTCTATTCACCCCTCCACTTT
once . TRBJ1-2 TRBV29-1 CSVTSGANGYTF TGCAGCGTGACCTCGGGGGCGAATGGCTACACCTTC
. . TRBJ2-4 TRBV11-3 CASSLGVWGQGNNIQYF TGTGCCAGCAGCTTAGGCGTCTGGGGGCAGGGAAATAACATTCAGTACTTC
. TRBD1 TRBJ1-4 TRBV7-9 CASSLVSSGTANEKLFF TGTGCCAGCAGCTTAGTATCCAGCGGGACAGCAAATGAAAAACTGTTTTTT
. . TRBJ1-3 TRBV5-1 CASSLFRGSGNTIYF TGCGCCAGCAGCTTGTTCCGTGGCTCTGGAAACACCATATATTTT
. TRBD1 TRBJ1-5 TRBV7-9 CASSLQGAQHF TGTGCCAGCAGCCTCCAGGGGGCCCAGCATTTT
. . TRBJ1-1 TRBV20-1 CSASGGGEVRNTEAFF TGCAGTGCTAGTGGGGGGGGCGAAGTGCGTAACACTGAAGCTTTCTTT
. TRBD1 TRBJ1-2 TRBV28 CATAGTGGYYGYTF TGTGCCACCGCGGGGACAGGGGGCTACTATGGCTACACCTTC